This TCR beta chain stems from a study of CD8+CD57+ T cells in acquired aplastic anemia. The CDR3 totals 14 residues. Germline loops: CDR1 SGHTA, CDR2 FQGNSA. With V trimmed by 5 bases and J by 3 bases, 7 bases remained unmatched. CDR3 and TCR beta VDJ profiling relied on a genomic DNA template. Each CDR3 protein gets one entry after TCRdb re-called the reads with MiXCR. Of 40,000 to 50,000 distinct CDR3 sequences in the sample, about three quarters are singletons; the top ten hold approximately 31%. This TCR was recovered from a human donor in good health, serving as a control. This chain connects TRBV7-2 to TRBJ2-7, with 7 bases fitting TRBD1. The specimen sequenced was sorted CD4+, CD8+, or CD8+CD57+ T cells (not recorded which) from PBMCs. The CDR3 sequence is CASSPGDRRYEQYF. CDR3 DNA sequence: TGTGCCAGCAGCCCAGGGGACAGACGCTACGAGCAGTACTTC.